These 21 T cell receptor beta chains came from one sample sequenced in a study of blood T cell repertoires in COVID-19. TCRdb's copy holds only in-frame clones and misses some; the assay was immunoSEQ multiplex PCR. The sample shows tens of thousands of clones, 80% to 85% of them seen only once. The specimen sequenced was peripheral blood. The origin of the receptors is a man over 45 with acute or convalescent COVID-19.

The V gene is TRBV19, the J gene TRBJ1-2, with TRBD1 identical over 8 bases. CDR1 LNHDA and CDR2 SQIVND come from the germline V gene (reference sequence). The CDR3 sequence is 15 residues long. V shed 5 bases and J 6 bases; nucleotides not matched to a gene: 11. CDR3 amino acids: CASSWVLDREDGYTF. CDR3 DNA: TGTGCCAGTAGTTGGGTCTTGGACAGGGAAGATGGCTACACCTTC.

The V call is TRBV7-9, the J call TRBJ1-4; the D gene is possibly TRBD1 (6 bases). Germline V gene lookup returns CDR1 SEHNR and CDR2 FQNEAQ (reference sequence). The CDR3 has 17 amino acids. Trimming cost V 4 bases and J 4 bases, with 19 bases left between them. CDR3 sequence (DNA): TGTGCCAGCAGCTCTATACTAAAAGGACAGTTTAATGAAAAACTGTTTTTT. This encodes CASSSILKGQFNEKLFF.

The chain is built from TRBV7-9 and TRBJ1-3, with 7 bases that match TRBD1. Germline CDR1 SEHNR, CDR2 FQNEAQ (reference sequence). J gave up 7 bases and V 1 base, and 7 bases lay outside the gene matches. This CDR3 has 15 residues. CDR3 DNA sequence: TGTGCCAGCAGCTTAGTGACAGGGTTGCGGAACACCATATATTTT. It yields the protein CASSLVTGLRNTIYF.

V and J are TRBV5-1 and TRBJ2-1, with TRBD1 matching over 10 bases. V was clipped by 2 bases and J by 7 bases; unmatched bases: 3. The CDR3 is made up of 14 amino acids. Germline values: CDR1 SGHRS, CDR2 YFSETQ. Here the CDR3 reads CASSFWTGGNEQFF. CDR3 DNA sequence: TGCGCCAGCAGCTTCTGGACAGGGGGAAATGAGCAGTTCTTC.

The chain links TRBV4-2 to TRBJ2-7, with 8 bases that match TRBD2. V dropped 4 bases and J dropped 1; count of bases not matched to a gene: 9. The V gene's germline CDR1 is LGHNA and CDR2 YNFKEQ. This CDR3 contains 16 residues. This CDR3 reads CASSRRLSGSSYEQYF. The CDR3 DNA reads TGTGCCAGCAGCCGACGACTGAGCGGGAGTTCCTACGAGCAGTACTTC.

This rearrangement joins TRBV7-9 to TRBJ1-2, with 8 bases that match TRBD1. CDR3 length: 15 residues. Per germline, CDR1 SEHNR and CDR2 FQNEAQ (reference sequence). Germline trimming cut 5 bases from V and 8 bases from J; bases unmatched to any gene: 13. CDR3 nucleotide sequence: TGTGCCAGCAGCCCCGGGCCTGGACAGGGAAGAGGCTACACCTTC. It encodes CASSPGPGQGRGYTF.

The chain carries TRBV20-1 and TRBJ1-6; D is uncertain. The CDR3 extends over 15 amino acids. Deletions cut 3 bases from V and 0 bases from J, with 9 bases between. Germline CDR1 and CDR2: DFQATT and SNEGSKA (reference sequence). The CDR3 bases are TGCAGTGCTAGTTTTGGCAGCTCCTATAATTCACCCCTCCACTTT. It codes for CSASFGSSYNSPLHF.

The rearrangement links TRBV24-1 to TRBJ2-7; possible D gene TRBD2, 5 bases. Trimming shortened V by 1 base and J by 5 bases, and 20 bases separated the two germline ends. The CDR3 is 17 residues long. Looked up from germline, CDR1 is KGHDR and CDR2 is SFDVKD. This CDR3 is CATSDFQGSWNVHEQYF. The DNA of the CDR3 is TGTGCCACCAGTGATTTTCAAGGGAGCTGGAACGTCCACGAGCAGTACTTC.

This CDR3 is CASRETIEKLFF. The CDR3, as DNA: TGTGCCAGCAGGGAGACGATTGAAAAACTGTTTTTT. The chain couples TRBV6-5 to TRBJ1-4; D uncertain. Germline V gene lookup returns CDR1 MNHEY and CDR2 SVGAGI. The CDR3 is made up of 12 amino acids. Trimming shortened V by 6 bases and J by 7 bases, and 9 bases separated the two germline ends.

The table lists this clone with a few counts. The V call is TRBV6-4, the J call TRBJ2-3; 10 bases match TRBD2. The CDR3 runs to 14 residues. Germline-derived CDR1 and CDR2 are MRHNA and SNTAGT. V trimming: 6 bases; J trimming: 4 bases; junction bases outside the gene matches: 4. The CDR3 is CASRVSGGADTQYF. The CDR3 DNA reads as TGTGCCAGCAGAGTAAGCGGGGGGGCAGATACGCAGTATTTT.

The CDR3 sequence: CASSNRLLQGENTEAFF. CDR3 sequence (DNA): TGTGCCAGCAGCAACCGTCTCCTCCAGGGGGAGAACACTGAAGCTTTCTTT. The chain carries TRBV21-1 and TRBJ1-1; the table's D call of TRBD1 was not tested on the DNA. TRBV21-1 is classified as a pseudogene. The CDR3 covers 17 residues.

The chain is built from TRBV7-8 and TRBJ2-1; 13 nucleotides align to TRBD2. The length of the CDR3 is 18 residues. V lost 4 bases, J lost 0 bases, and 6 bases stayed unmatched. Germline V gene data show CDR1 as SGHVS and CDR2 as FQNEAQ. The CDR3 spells CASSSGLAGPSSYNEQFF. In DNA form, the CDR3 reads TGTGCCAGCAGCTCGGGACTAGCGGGGCCGAGCTCCTACAATGAGCAGTTCTTC.

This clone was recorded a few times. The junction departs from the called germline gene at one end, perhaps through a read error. DNA of the CDR3: TGTGCCAGCAGGTTAGCCCGGGGACAGGGGCGGAATGAGCAGTTCTTC. This sequence encodes CASRLARGQGRNEQFF. V is TRBV7-9 and J is TRBJ2-1; 10 positions agree with TRBD1. The CDR3 has 16 residues. CDR1 SEHNR and CDR2 FQNEAQ come from the germline V gene (reference sequence).

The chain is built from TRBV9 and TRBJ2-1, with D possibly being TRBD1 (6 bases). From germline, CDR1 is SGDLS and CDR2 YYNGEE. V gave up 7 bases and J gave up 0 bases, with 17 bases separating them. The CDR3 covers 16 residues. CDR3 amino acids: CASPSVGASSYNEQFF. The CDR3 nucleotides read TGTGCCAGCCCTAGTGTGGGGGCGAGCTCCTACAATGAGCAGTTCTTC.

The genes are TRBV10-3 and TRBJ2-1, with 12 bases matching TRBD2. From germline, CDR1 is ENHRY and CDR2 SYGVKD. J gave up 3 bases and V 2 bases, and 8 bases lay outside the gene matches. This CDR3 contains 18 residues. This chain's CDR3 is CAISELQGLAGNYNEQFF. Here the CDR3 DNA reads TGTGCCATCAGTGAGCTACAGGGACTAGCGGGTAACTACAATGAGCAGTTCTTC.

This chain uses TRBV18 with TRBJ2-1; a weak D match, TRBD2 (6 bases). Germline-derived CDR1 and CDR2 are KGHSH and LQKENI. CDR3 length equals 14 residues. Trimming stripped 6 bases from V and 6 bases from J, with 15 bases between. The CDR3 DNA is TGTGCCAGCTCTCCCGCGGGAAGCGGCAATGAGCAGTTCTTC. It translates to CASSPAGSGNEQFF.

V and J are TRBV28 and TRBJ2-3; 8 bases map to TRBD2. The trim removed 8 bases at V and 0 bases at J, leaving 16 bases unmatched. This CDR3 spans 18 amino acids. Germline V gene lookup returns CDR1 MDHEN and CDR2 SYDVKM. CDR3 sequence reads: CASPPGPLAGKSTDTQYF. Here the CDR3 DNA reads TGTGCCAGCCCCCCCGGGCCCTTAGCGGGAAAAAGCACAGATACGCAGTATTTT.

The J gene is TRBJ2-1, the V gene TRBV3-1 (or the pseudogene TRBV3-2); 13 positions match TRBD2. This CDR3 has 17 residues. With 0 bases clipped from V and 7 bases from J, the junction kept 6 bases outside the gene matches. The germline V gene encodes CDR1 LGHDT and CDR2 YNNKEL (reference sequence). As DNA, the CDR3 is TGTGCCAGCAGCCAAGAACTAGCGGGAGGGCCATGGAATGAGCAGTTCTTC. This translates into CASSQELAGGPWNEQFF.

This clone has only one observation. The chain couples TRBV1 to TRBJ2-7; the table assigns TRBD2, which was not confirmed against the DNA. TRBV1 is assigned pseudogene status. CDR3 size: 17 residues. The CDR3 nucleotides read TGCACCAGCAGCCAAGAGCTGTCGCGGCTGAGCTCCTACGAGCAGTACTTC. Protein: CTSSQELSRLSSYEQYF.

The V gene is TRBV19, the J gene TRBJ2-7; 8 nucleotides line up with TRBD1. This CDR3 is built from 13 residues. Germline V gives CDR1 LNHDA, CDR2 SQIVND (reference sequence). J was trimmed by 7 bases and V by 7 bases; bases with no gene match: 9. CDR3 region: CASKGQESWEQYF. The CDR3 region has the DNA TGTGCCAGTAAGGGACAGGAGTCTTGGGAGCAGTACTTC.

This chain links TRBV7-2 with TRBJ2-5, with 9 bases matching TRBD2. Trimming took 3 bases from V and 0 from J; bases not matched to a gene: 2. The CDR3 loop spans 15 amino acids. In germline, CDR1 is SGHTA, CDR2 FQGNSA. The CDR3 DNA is TGTGCCAGCAGCTTGGGACTAGCCAACCAAGAGACCCAGTACTTC. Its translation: CASSLGLANQETQYF.